The source of this TCR beta chain is a study of T cell repertoires in cytomegalovirus infection. Study at large: A matching HLA type, together with CMV infection, was signaled by public TCR beta signatures.

The CDR3 consists of 16 residues. J lost 8 bases, V lost 3 bases, and 12 bases had no gene match. At least ten counts were recorded for this clonotype. What it binds is not known. TCRdb fed the reads into MiXCR, producing one record per CDR3 protein. This table has hundreds of thousands of distinct CDR3 sequences, 15% to 20% appearing once. The study's findings and limits: Dominating the ex vivo response were HLA-C-restricted CMV-specific TCR beta clonotypes. The study identified carriers of CMV plus the relevant HLA from cumulative public TCR beta family frequency.

Sequenced material: PBMCs. The chain recombines TRBV12-3 or TRBV12-4 with TRBJ1-4, with 7 bases fitting TRBD1. This sequence originates from a human donor in good health (CMV status not recorded). Some clones in this sample may be carry-over from other donors' samples. CDR3 loop: CASSFNWRRGGEKLFF. The CDR3 region has the DNA TGTGCCAGCAGTTTTAATTGGCGCAGGGGGGGCGAAAAACTGTTTTTT.